This note documents a single T cell receptor beta chain sequence. The clone's antigen remains unknown. There are no base qualities to consult, and no much larger clone falls within one base. This specimen belongs to a study of beta chain features in type 1 diabetes (dated by TCRdb to 2017 to 2018). Context from the whole study: No differences in mean age, gender distribution, total cell number or subset yield were found between patients and healthy donors. A total of roughly 100 million sorted cells were examined across all samples, and a strong correlation was observed between cell number per subset and RNA yield. The study compared the TCRB repertoires of sorted circulating CD4+ T cell subsets in recently diagnosed type 1 diabetes patients with those in matched healthy donors. Naive and central memory subsets were obtained from all 30 or so donors, but regulatory and stem cell-like memory subsets were isolated from only 8 patients and roughly eight healthy donors.

Broader findings and caveats from the paper: Sequencing cDNA rather than genomic DNA could over-represent highly expressing activated cells, although activation and CD3 levels did not differ between groups. Because small numbers of individuals were included in the HLA sub-analyses, any influence of HLA type on TCRB rearrangement was left unresolved. Shorter templates might be favored by PCR, yet because patient and control samples were amplified and corrected together, any such skew would affect both groups equally. Naive, central memory and regulatory TCRB repertoires appeared to be more alike among patients than among healthy donors. Patients with type 1 diabetes made fewer insertions and deleted more nucleotides at VDJ recombination sites, implying thymic rearrangement abnormalities. Type 1 diabetes patients showed a moderate but significant shortening of TCRB CDR3 length in all four CD4+ subsets.

V trim: 5 bases; J trim: 4 bases; unmatched bases: 3. From the cysteine through the phenylalanine, the CDR3 covers 14 amino acids. CDR3 DNA is the only sequence kept; it has 42 bases, read in frame from the first base. The germline V gene (reference sequence) supplies CDR1 LNHDA and CDR2 SQIVND. The entire amount of isolated RNA was reverse transcribed using the High Capacity cDNA Reverse Transcription Kit, so the sequenced TCRB transcripts were expressed ones. Deep immunoSEQ sequencing was performed on naive, central memory and regulatory T cell samples, with an average of roughly 3.6 million total reads per sample. After sorted cells were lysed in RLT buffer, RNA was extracted with DNase-treated RNeasy Micro or Mini kits, with the choice depending on cell number. Each cell subset was processed separately to prevent cross-contamination, with patient and healthy donor samples processed together. The immunoSEQ multiplex PCR was used to amplify TCRB sequences from cDNA, yielding 87-bp fragments that span the CDR3 region. Sequencing of the amplicons was done on the Illumina HiSeq platform. The original methods were these. Synthetic template baselines were used to correct PCR bias computationally, reads within Hamming distance 2 were collapsed together, and singletons that could not be merged were discarded. By aligning reads against IMGT, V, D and J genes, CDR3 length, and insertions or deletions at six rearrangement sites were assigned. Clonotype counts were normalized to sorted cell number within each subset before computing true diversity and Gini coefficients with the tcR R package. The overlap coefficient, calculated on TCRB nucleotide sequences, was used to measure repertoire sharing. Out-of-frame TCRB sequences from naive cells were analyzed to stand in for the pre-selection repertoire. Not all clones reach the TCRdb copy of this immuneACCESS table, which keeps in-frame sequences only. Checked studies attribute under half of the gap to unresolved V genes and leave the rest unexplained. The V and J calls and clone size were taken over from that table, and D and trimming were inferred from the DNA. This sample holds 600,000 to 700,000 clones; over 10% were observed only once. The ten top clones hold 0.095% to 0.15% of the sample.

A single peripheral blood draw of around 0.11 L on average was collected from each donor into heparinised tubes. Naive, central memory, regulatory and stem cell-like memory CD4+ T cells were sorted on a BD FACSAria II using a panel including CD45RO, CCR7, CD25, CD127, CD95 and CD27. A purity above 98% was achieved for all sorted populations. Right away, PBMCs were isolated by Lymphoprep density gradient centrifugation and were stained directly, with no culture step. So that batch effects would be minimized, each experiment stained and sorted samples in pairs, pairing one healthy donor with one patient.

This receptor was identified in a man younger than 45 with type 1 diabetes. This receptor chain uses TRBV19 and TRBJ2-1, with TRBD1 matching 9 junction bases. The source material was naive CD4+ T cells from blood. The cell subset or site label, as the study defines it: true naive CD4+ T cells. The CDR3 in this case is CASSGDRDYNEQFF. The nucleotide sequence reads as follows: TGTGCCAGTAGTGGGGACAGGGATTACAATGAGCAGTTCTTC.